The sequence of this T cell receptor (beta chain) was determined in a study of CD8 T cells in ankylosing spondylitis. This clonotype has only a few counts. Its antigen is unknown. Quantitative molecular-barcoded 5'-RACE generated the TCR beta libraries. TCRdb called the 5' RACE reads again in MiXCR, with one record for every CDR3 protein. The repertoire holds about 540,000 distinct CDR3 sequences, with 9.5% to 15% as singletons. General study findings and limits: Peripheral blood samples showed relatively rare disease-linked clones, and these clones were CD8+. A motif in TCR beta, a set of roughly eight highly homologous variants, appeared characteristic of ankylosing spondylitis blood. Previously reported in reactive arthritis synovial fluid and blood were some of the motif variants. Clones tied to disease were said to be significantly enriched in matched ankylosing spondylitis synovial fluid.

The source of this sequence is a male donor with ankylosing spondylitis. The sample taken for sequencing was blood, either unsorted or a sorted T cell fraction (not recorded which).

CDR3 sequence (DNA): TGTGCCAGCAGCTTAGTTACGAATTTCAATGAGCAGTTCTTC. Translating gives CASSLVTNFNEQFF. This chain connects TRBV11-2 to TRBJ2-1; D is unresolved. CDR1 SGHAT and CDR2 FQNNGV come from the germline V gene. Trimming pared 1 base from V and 6 bases from J, leaving 10 bases between. The CDR3 runs 14 residues.